The present T cell receptor (beta chain) was sequenced within a study of blood T cell repertoires in COVID-19. The trim removed 5 bases at V and 6 bases at J, leaving 6 bases unmatched. Per germline, CDR1 LGHDT and CDR2 YNNKEL (reference sequence). This CDR3 has 13 amino acids. Generated by immunoSEQ multiplex PCR, the TCRdb table keeps only in-frame clones and is missing some. This table holds about 240,000 clones, about 90% found once. The clonotype was recovered from a woman between 40 and 55 years old with acute COVID-19. This chain links TRBV3-1 (or the pseudogene TRBV3-2) with TRBJ2-7, with 8 bases fitting TRBD1. Sequenced material: PBMCs or T cells enriched from blood (not recorded which). In nucleotides, the CDR3 is TGTGCCAGCAGCAACCGGACAGGGCGCGAGCAGTACTTC. Protein sequence: CASSNRTGREQYF.